This TCR beta chain was found in a study of cytomegalovirus exposure and HLA in healthy donors. General study findings and limits: Among TCR beta chains of equal frequency, HLA-associated ones were more clonally expanded in a later analysis. Reported performance of the classifier showed diagnosis of cytomegalovirus status with high specificity and sensitivity.

Primers for the PCR totalled 60 Vbeta and 13 Jbeta. In the original workflow: Per a later analysis, the number of unique TCR beta chains was about 80 million, of which roughly 10 million were shared. Assay: immunoSEQ multiplex PCR; the TCRdb copy retains only in-frame clones and omits some. Clone size and V and J calls were adopted from that table, with D and trimming inferred from the DNA. The sample lists some 200,000 clones; less than 90% were seen once. Healthy bone marrow donors made up the cohort. CDR1 and CDR2 from the germline V gene are MNHNY and SVGAGI (reference sequence). The CDR3 has 14 residues. V dropped 6 bases and J dropped 0 bases, with 10 bases sitting between them. Notes on this clone: Its antigen is not known.

The chain recombines TRBV6-6 with TRBJ2-3, with no clear D. The receptor was isolated from a girl under three years old in good health and CMV-seronegative. The sample comprised PBMCs. The CDR3 nucleotides are TGTGCCAGCAGCCCTACCTCTAGCACAGATACGCAGTATTTT. This sequence encodes CASSPTSSTDTQYF.